These T cell receptor beta chains were read from a single sample in a study of cytomegalovirus exposure and HLA in healthy donors. Produced via immunoSEQ multiplex PCR; TCRdb's table is partial and in-frame only. The data contain hundreds of thousands of clones, 70% to 80% of them singletons. Material for sequencing was PBMCs. These receptor sequences come from an older woman in good health and CMV-seropositive. Each CDR3 is given with its conserved first and last residue. The order of the fields is CDR3 length, V gene, D gene, J gene, CDR3 protein. A D gene is named only where the DNA matches it firmly.

CDR3 length: 15
V gene: TRBV27
D gene: TRBD1
J gene: TRBJ1-2
CDR3 protein: CASRTDYRGSDGYTF

CDR3 length: 15
V gene: TRBV10-3
D gene: .
J gene: TRBJ2-3
CDR3 protein: CAISGTGDGTDTQYF

CDR3 length: 14
V gene: TRBV5-8
D gene: TRBD1
J gene: TRBJ2-5
CDR3 protein: CASSRDRAQETQYF

CDR3 length: 14
V gene: TRBV11-2
D gene: .
J gene: TRBJ2-7
CDR3 protein: CASSLDPGGYEQYF

CDR3 length: 14
V gene: TRBV28
D gene: .
J gene: TRBJ2-5
CDR3 protein: CAATPGQSQETQYF

CDR3 length: 14
V gene: TRBV6-6
D gene: TRBD1
J gene: TRBJ1-1
CDR3 protein: CASSRPGQVTWAFF

CDR3 length: 14
V gene: TRBV28
D gene: .
J gene: TRBJ1-1
CDR3 protein: CASSWDKPDTEAFF

CDR3 length: 16
V gene: TRBV7-8
D gene: .
J gene: TRBJ1-3
CDR3 protein: CASSSGAGYSGNTIYF

CDR3 length: 13
V gene: TRBV10-3
D gene: TRBD1
J gene: TRBJ1-2
CDR3 protein: CAIRDRAIDGYTF

CDR3 length: 11
V gene: TRBV19
D gene: TRBD2
J gene: TRBJ2-7
CDR3 protein: CASTASGRSGW

CDR3 length: 13
V gene: TRBV2
D gene: .
J gene: TRBJ2-2
CDR3 protein: CASSAGTTGELFF

CDR3 length: 14
V gene: TRBV10-3
D gene: .
J gene: TRBJ1-1
CDR3 protein: CAITEALLGTEAFF

CDR3 length: 12
V gene: TRBV6-1
D gene: TRBD1
J gene: TRBJ1-1
CDR3 protein: CATVKTGFEAFF

CDR3 length: 15
V gene: TRBV5-1
D gene: .
J gene: TRBJ2-2
CDR3 protein: CASSFATANTGELFF

CDR3 length: 14
V gene: TRBV2
D gene: .
J gene: TRBJ2-2
CDR3 protein: CASRVSGVPGELFF

CDR3 length: 15
V gene: TRBV6-1
D gene: .
J gene: TRBJ1-4
CDR3 protein: CASSRETPAREKLFF

CDR3 length: 14
V gene: TRBV6-5
D gene: TRBD1
J gene: TRBJ2-7
CDR3 protein: CASSYLGQGYEQYF

CDR3 length: 15
V gene: TRBV6-1
D gene: .
J gene: TRBJ1-5
CDR3 protein: CASSTVGGPNQPQHF

CDR3 length: 14
V gene: TRBV15
D gene: .
J gene: TRBJ2-1
CDR3 protein: CATSRGVGYNEQFF

CDR3 length: 12
V gene: TRBV6-1
D gene: .
J gene: TRBJ2-7
CDR3 protein: CASSDHYYEQYF

CDR3 length: 15
V gene: TRBV14
D gene: TRBD2
J gene: TRBJ2-3
CDR3 protein: CASNPTSGNTDTQYF

CDR3 length: 16
V gene: TRBV18
D gene: TRBD2
J gene: TRBJ2-1
CDR3 protein: CASSRTSGGVYNEQFF

CDR3 length: 13
V gene: TRBV30
D gene: .
J gene: TRBJ1-1
CDR3 protein: CAWSKEGNTEAFF

CDR3 length: 18
V gene: TRBV19
D gene: TRBD1
J gene: TRBJ1-5
CDR3 protein: CASAGGQGTFLSNQPQHF

CDR3 length: 17
V gene: TRBV5-1
D gene: .
J gene: TRBJ2-1
CDR3 protein: CASSLRTTGGAYNEQFF

CDR3 length: 16
V gene: TRBV7-9
D gene: TRBD1
J gene: TRBJ1-1
CDR3 protein: CSSSFGFGDRDTEAFF

CDR3 length: 13
V gene: TRBV29-1
D gene: TRBD1
J gene: TRBJ1-2
CDR3 protein: CSVATGGRYGYTF

CDR3 length: 16
V gene: TRBV5-1
D gene: TRBD1
J gene: TRBJ2-5
CDR3 protein: CASSFSDRDSQETQYF

CDR3 length: 13
V gene: TRBV6-5
D gene: TRBD1
J gene: TRBJ1-2
CDR3 protein: CASSGQGIGGYTF

CDR3 length: 16
V gene: TRBV5-1
D gene: TRBD1
J gene: TRBJ2-3
CDR3 protein: CASSLVTGGGTDTQYF

CDR3 length: 13
V gene: TRBV7-8
D gene: .
J gene: TRBJ2-7
CDR3 protein: CASNSGQAYEQYF

CDR3 length: 15
V gene: TRBV19
D gene: TRBD1
J gene: TRBJ2-7
CDR3 protein: CASTAGTGSSYEQYF

CDR3 length: 12
V gene: TRBV18
D gene: .
J gene: TRBJ2-7
CDR3 protein: CASSQDSYEQYF

CDR3 length: 16
V gene: TRBV6-1
D gene: .
J gene: TRBJ2-2
CDR3 protein: CASSEHSGTNTGELFF

CDR3 length: 17
V gene: TRBV4-1
D gene: TRBD1
J gene: TRBJ1-1
CDR3 protein: CASSQDTGGARNTEAFF

CDR3 length: 17
V gene: TRBV28
D gene: .
J gene: TRBJ2-7
CDR3 protein: CASSLEQTRHLRYEQYF

CDR3 length: 14
V gene: TRBV30
D gene: TRBD1
J gene: TRBJ1-2
CDR3 protein: CAWKRTGVLGGYTF

CDR3 length: 18
V gene: TRBV28
D gene: .
J gene: TRBJ1-5
CDR3 protein: CASTNLSLREGGNQPQHF

CDR3 length: 13
V gene: TRBV9
D gene: TRBD1
J gene: TRBJ2-4
CDR3 protein: CASSGTGGNIQYF

CDR3 length: 16
V gene: TRBV4-1
D gene: TRBD1
J gene: TRBJ2-1
CDR3 protein: CASSQVGTGRRNEQFF

CDR3 length: 14
V gene: TRBV5-8
D gene: .
J gene: TRBJ2-1
CDR3 protein: CASSFQTGPGEQFF

CDR3 length: 14
V gene: TRBV2
D gene: .
J gene: TRBJ1-5
CDR3 protein: CASSAQTKNQPQHF

CDR3 length: 14
V gene: TRBV15
D gene: TRBD1
J gene: TRBJ2-7
CDR3 protein: CATSRDRGPYEQYF

CDR3 length: 17
V gene: TRBV25-1
D gene: .
J gene: TRBJ2-6
CDR3 protein: CASSEYGKGAGANVLTF

CDR3 length: 18
V gene: TRBV5-1
D gene: TRBD1
J gene: TRBJ2-6
CDR3 protein: CASSRLTGGHSGANVLTF